These 23 T cell receptor beta chains originate from one sample sequenced in a study of blood T cell repertoires in COVID-19. Some clones are missing from TCRdb's copy, which holds only in-frame ones; the method was immunoSEQ multiplex PCR. The data show about 82,000 clones, approximately 74% seen once. The sequenced sample consisted of peripheral blood. Source of these receptors: a human donor with acute or convalescent COVID-19. The donor label of this sample is uncertain.

This clone was observed a single time. The chain recombines TRBV27 with TRBJ1-6; 9 bases map to TRBD1. The junction had 9 bases not matched to a gene; V was cut back by 6 bases and J by 6 bases. Germline lookup yields CDR1 MNHEY and CDR2 SMNVEV (reference sequence). CDR3 length equals 16 residues. CDR3 region: CASRPMGDRANSPLHF. Here the CDR3 DNA reads TGTGCCAGCAGACCTATGGGGGACAGGGCTAATTCACCCCTCCACTTT.

This clone showed up just a few times. A junction end diverges from the germline sequence, so it may reflect a read error. V is TRBV7-7 and J is TRBJ2-4; weak D call: TRBD2 (5 bases). Germline V gene data show CDR1 as SSHAT and CDR2 as FNYEAQ (reference sequence). The CDR3 is made up of 15 amino acids. In nucleotides, the CDR3 is TGTGCTAGCAGCTTAGATGGATCGGGGTTGGACATTCAGTACTTC. As protein: CASSLDGSGLDIQYF.

V gene TRBV4-3 combines with J gene TRBJ1-2; D is unresolved. V dropped 1 base and J dropped 4 bases, with 13 bases sitting between them. The CDR3 sequence is 15 residues long. Germline loops: CDR1 LGHNA, CDR2 YSLEER. CDR3 sequence (DNA): TGCGCCAGCAGCCAAGTAGTGGTTTCAACCTATGGCTACACCTTC. Protein sequence: CASSQVVVSTYGYTF.

This clone has just a few counts. The V call is TRBV10-2, the J call TRBJ2-7; 8 positions agree with TRBD1. The CDR3 runs 12 residues. The V and J ends lost 7 bases and 3 bases, in that order; junction bases with no gene match: 2. The germline V gene encodes CDR1 WSHSY and CDR2 SAAADI. Here the CDR3 DNA reads TGCGCCAGCAAGGACAGGGTCTACGAGCAGTACTTC. Its protein is CASKDRVYEQYF.

This clone was observed once. In nucleotides, the CDR3 is TGTGCCAGCAGCCAAGGGGGAGAGCAGTTCTTC. Its protein product is CASSQGGEQFF. The rearrangement links TRBV7-2 to TRBJ2-1; a possible D gene is TRBD1 (6 bases). V lost 5 bases and J 10 bases, leaving 9 bases between the germline ends. The germline V gene encodes CDR1 SGHTA and CDR2 FQGNSA. This CDR3 is built from 11 residues. Full variable domain (missing parts from reference TRBV7-2 and TRBJ2-1): GAGVSQSPSNKVTEKGKDVELRCDPISGHTALYWYRQSLGQGLEFLIYFQGNSAPDKSGLPSDRFSAERTGGSVSTLTIQRTQQEDSAVYLCASSQGGEQFFGPGTRLTVL.

The chain has TRBV9 and TRBJ2-2, with D maybe TRBD1 (5 bases). The CDR3 length is 14 residues. The V and J ends lost 3 bases and 5 bases respectively, with 11 bases between them. CDR1 and CDR2 from the germline V gene are SGDLS and YYNGEE. DNA of the CDR3: TGTGCCAGCAGCGCAAGGACATTAACCGGGGAGCTGTTTTTT. As protein: CASSARTLTGELFF.

V usage is TRBV5-1 and J usage is TRBJ2-3; tentative D call: TRBD1 (6 bases). The CDR3 runs to 15 residues. Germline loops: CDR1 SGHRS, CDR2 YFSETQ. The V gene lost 1 base and the J gene lost 4 bases, with 13 bases spanning the gap. The CDR3 spells CASSLTGTTADTQYF. The DNA of the CDR3 is TGCGCCAGCAGCTTGACCGGGACAACGGCAGATACGCAGTATTTT. Combining the CDR3 with reference TRBV5-1 and TRBJ2-3 gives the whole variable domain KAGVTQTPRYLIKTRGQQVTLSCSPISGHRSVSWYQQTPGQGLQFLFEYFSETQRNKGNFPGRFSGRQFSNSRSEMNVSTLELGDSALYLCASSLTGTTADTQYFGPGTRLTVL.

This chain links TRBV5-5 with TRBJ1-6, with 7 bases lining up with TRBD1. The V gene's germline CDR1 is SGHKS and CDR2 YYEKEE (reference sequence). The V gene end was trimmed by 2 bases and the J gene end by 9 bases; junction bases not matched to a gene: 5. This CDR3 spans 14 amino acids. DNA for the CDR3: TGTGCCAGCAGCTTACTACAGGGGCTTTCACCCCTCCACTTT. Protein product: CASSLLQGLSPLHF.

This sequence joins TRBV28 and TRBJ1-4, with D hard to call. There are 12 residues in the CDR3. Per the germline V gene, CDR1 is MDHEN and CDR2 is SYDVKM. Trimming cost V 6 bases and J 7 bases, with 9 bases left between them. The CDR3 region is CASRAELEKLFF. The CDR3 bases are TGTGCCAGCAGGGCGGAACTTGAAAAACTGTTTTTT.

The chain has TRBV6-6 and TRBJ2-1, with 9 bases aligning to TRBD1. The CDR3 contains 14 residues. Looked up from germline, CDR1 is MNHNY and CDR2 is SVGAGI (reference sequence). The J segment lost 13 bases and the V segment lost 8 bases, leaving 15 bases of the junction unmatched. This chain's CDR3 is CASATGTGWSHQFF. CDR3 DNA sequence: TGTGCCAGCGCCACCGGGACAGGGTGGTCCCACCAGTTCTTC.

This clone came up a few times. This chain joins TRBV10-3 and TRBJ1-1, with D possibly matching TRBD1 (6 bases). Germline V gene data show CDR1 as ENHRY and CDR2 as SYGVKD. V gave up 6 bases and J gave up 1 base, with 15 bases separating them. The CDR3 is 15 amino acids. The CDR3 region is CAIRPQQGQNTEAFF. The CDR3 coding sequence is TGTGCCATCAGACCCCAACAGGGCCAGAACACTGAAGCTTTCTTT.

The rearrangement joins TRBV5-1 to TRBJ2-3; 16 positions match TRBD2. The CDR3 has 15 amino acids. Losses at the gene ends were 4 bases for V and 8 bases for J; bases not matched to a gene: 4. Germline V lookup: CDR1 SGHRS, CDR2 YFSETQ. The CDR3 nucleotides are TGCGCCAGCAGCGGGACTAGCGGGAGGGTTAGTACGCAGTATTTT. Residues: CASSGTSGRVSTQYF.

The chain joins TRBV7-9 to TRBJ1-1; TRBD1 is a possible D gene (5 bases). Per germline, CDR1 SEHNR and CDR2 FQNEAQ (reference sequence). Trimming removed 1 base from V and 3 bases from J, with 18 bases in between. This CDR3 is 17 amino acids long. The CDR3 reads CASSLGGTWGRDTEAFF. As DNA, the CDR3 is TGTGCCAGCAGCTTAGGCGGTACGTGGGGGAGGGACACTGAAGCTTTCTTT.

The chain combines TRBV25-1 with TRBJ2-1; TRBD1 matches at 9 bases. Germline V gives CDR1 MGHDK, CDR2 SYGVNS. There are 15 residues in the CDR3. Trimming at V came to 4 bases and at J to 7 bases, leaving 8 bases not matched to a gene. As DNA, the CDR3 is TGTGCCAGCAGTGTCAGGACAGGGGCTGAAAATGAGCAGTTCTTC. Translation: CASSVRTGAENEQFF.

The chain is built from TRBV5-6 and TRBJ1-5, with TRBD1 identical over 7 bases. The CDR3 is 15 amino acids. The V gene's germline CDR1 is SGHDT and CDR2 YYEEEE. The junction had 7 bases not matched to a gene; V was cut back by 5 bases and J by 2 bases. CDR3 amino acids: CASRHRQGGNQPQHF. DNA of the CDR3: TGTGCCAGCAGACACCGACAGGGTGGCAATCAGCCCCAGCATTTT.

The rearrangement joins TRBV9 to TRBJ1-3; D is unresolved. The CDR3 runs 16 residues. The germline V gene has CDR1 SGDLS and CDR2 YYNGEE. V lost 4 bases and J lost 0, with 14 bases in between. The CDR3 is CASSPPGIYSGNTIYF. CDR3 nucleotides: TGTGCCAGCAGCCCCCCCGGGATCTACTCTGGAAACACCATATATTTT.

The chain combines TRBV7-2 with TRBJ1-5; 10 nucleotides align to TRBD1. The CDR3 runs to 16 residues. The ends lost 1 base at V and 4 bases at J; junction bases unmatched: 4. Germline loops: CDR1 SGHTA, CDR2 FQGNSA. As DNA, the CDR3 is TGTGCCAGCAGCTTAGAGGGGGGACAGGGGAATCAGCCCCAGCATTTT. This encodes CASSLEGGQGNQPQHF.

The chain joins TRBV6-1 to TRBJ1-6; a possible D gene is TRBD1 (5 bases). Germline lookup yields CDR1 MNHNS and CDR2 SASEGT. The CDR3 has 16 residues. With 3 bases removed from V and 4 bases from J, the gap between germline ends came to 13 bases. CDR3: CASSEFGGWYNSPLHF. CDR3 sequence (DNA): TGTGCCAGCAGTGAGTTCGGGGGATGGTATAATTCACCCCTCCACTTT.

The chain combines TRBV24-1 with TRBJ1-5, with D possibly matching TRBD1 (6 bases). CDR3 size: 13 residues. Deletions cut 7 bases from V and 7 bases from J, with 13 bases between. Per germline, CDR1 KGHDR and CDR2 SFDVKD. CDR3 in amino acids: CATRGGAGQPQHF. The CDR3 DNA reads as TGTGCCACCAGGGGGGGGGCCGGACAGCCCCAGCATTTT.

This clone came up once. The chain recombines TRBV3-1 (or the pseudogene TRBV3-2) with TRBJ1-6; D uncertain. The CDR3 contains 15 residues. V was clipped by 1 base and J by 7 bases, with 11 bases between them. CDR1 is LGHDT and CDR2 is YNNKEL in the germline V gene (reference sequence). CDR3 nucleotide sequence: TGTGCCAGCAGCCAAGTTATGGCAGTCAATTCACCCCTCCACTTT. Translated: CASSQVMAVNSPLHF.

This clone was recorded a few times. V gene TRBV19 combines with J gene TRBJ2-7; possibly TRBD1 for D (5 bases). Germline assignment: CDR1 LNHDA and CDR2 SQIVND (reference sequence). Trimming stripped 5 bases from V and 5 bases from J, with 16 bases between. The CDR3 sequence is 14 residues long. The DNA for the CDR3 is TGTGCCAGTAGTCCTGGTGCAGGGATCCACGAGCAGTACTTC. Protein product: CASSPGAGIHEQYF.

The chain employs TRBV19 and TRBJ2-3; 8 bases agree with TRBD2. The V gene end was trimmed by 2 bases and the J gene end by 2 bases; junction bases not matched to a gene: 3. The CDR3 is 15 residues long. Germline assignment: CDR1 LNHDA and CDR2 SQIVND (reference sequence). This chain's CDR3 is CASSIRGGNTDTQYF. The DNA of the CDR3 is TGTGCCAGTAGTATACGCGGGGGGAACACAGATACGCAGTATTTT.

A few counts support this clone. The V call is TRBV5-4, the J call TRBJ2-4; a weak D match, TRBD2 (6 bases). Per germline, CDR1 SGHNT and CDR2 YYREEE (reference sequence). CDR3 length: 16 residues. V was trimmed by 5 bases and J by 0 bases, leaving 15 bases between them. For the CDR3, the DNA is TGTGCCAGCAGTCCCGGGACTCAACTAGCCAAAAACATTCAGTACTTC. It encodes CASSPGTQLAKNIQYF.